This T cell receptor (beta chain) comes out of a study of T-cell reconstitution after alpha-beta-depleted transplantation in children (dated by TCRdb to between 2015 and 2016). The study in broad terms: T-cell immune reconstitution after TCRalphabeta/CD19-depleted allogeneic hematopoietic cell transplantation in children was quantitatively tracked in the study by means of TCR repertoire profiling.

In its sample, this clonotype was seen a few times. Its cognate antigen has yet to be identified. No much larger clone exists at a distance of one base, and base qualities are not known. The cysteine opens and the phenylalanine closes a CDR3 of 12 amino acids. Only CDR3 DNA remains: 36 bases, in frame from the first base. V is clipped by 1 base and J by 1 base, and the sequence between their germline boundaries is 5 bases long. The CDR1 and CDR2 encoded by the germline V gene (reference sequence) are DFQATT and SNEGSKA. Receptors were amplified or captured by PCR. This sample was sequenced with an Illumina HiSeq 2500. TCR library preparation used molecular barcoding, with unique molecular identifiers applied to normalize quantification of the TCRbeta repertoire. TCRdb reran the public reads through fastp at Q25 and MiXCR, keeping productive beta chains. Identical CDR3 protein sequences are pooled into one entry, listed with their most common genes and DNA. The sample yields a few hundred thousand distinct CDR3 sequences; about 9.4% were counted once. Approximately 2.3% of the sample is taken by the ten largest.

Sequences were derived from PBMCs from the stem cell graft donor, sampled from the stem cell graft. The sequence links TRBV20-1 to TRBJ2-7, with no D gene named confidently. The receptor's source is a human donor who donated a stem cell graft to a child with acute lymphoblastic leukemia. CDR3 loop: CSARGQSYEQYF. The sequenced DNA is TGCAGTGCTAGAGGGCAGTCCTACGAGCAGTACTTC.